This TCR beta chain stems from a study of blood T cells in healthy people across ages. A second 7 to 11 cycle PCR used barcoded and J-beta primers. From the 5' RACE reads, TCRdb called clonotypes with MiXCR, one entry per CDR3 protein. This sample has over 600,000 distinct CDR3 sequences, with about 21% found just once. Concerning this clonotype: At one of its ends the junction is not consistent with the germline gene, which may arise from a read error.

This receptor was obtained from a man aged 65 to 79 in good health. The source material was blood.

Here the CDR3 DNA reads TGTGCCACCGGAGTGATAGGAGTCCCCTACAATGAGCGGTTCTTC. Residues: CATGVIGVPYNERFF. The chain is built from TRBV6-1 and TRBJ2-1; D gene ambiguous. CDR1 is MNHNS, CDR2 SASEGT, per germline. The CDR3 is 15 amino acids.